This T cell receptor beta chain was sequenced in a study of CD8 T cells in ankylosing spondylitis. Study findings and constraints: Those disease-linked clones were CD8+; they were also relatively rare in peripheral blood. Reported data indicate significant enrichment of disease-linked clones within matched ankylosing spondylitis synovial fluid.

TCRdb itself ran the 5' RACE reads through MiXCR, one entry per CDR3 protein. This table holds tens of thousands of distinct CDR3 sequences, under 7.5% found once. Ten or more counts support this clonotype. Its specificity is unknown. The junction had 6 bases not matched to a gene; V was cut back by 2 bases and J by 7 bases. Germline CDR1 reads SGHRS; CDR2 reads YFSETQ. There are 14 residues in the CDR3. Sequencing was carried out using synovial fluid, either unsorted or a sorted T cell fraction (not recorded which). The receptor's source is a male donor with ankylosing spondylitis. The chain joins TRBV5-1 to TRBJ2-1, with TRBD2 matching over 7 bases. In DNA, the CDR3 is TGCGCCAGCAGCTTCGAGCGGGACGGGAATGAGCAGTTCTTC. This encodes CASSFERDGNEQFF.